This entry is about one TCR beta chain. Antigen unknown. This sample is drawn from a study of T-cell memory formation after mild COVID-19. Via MiXCR, TCRdb re-called the 5' RACE reads, giving one row per CDR3 protein. The table records 430,000 or so distinct CDR3 sequences, about 23% of them present only once. Trimming cost V 5 bases and J 5 bases; bases outside gene matches: 11. The CDR3 length is 17 residues. The study's findings and limits: There was no confirmation that second-wave clones peaking on day 37 were SARS-CoV-2 specific. Later expanders leaned toward CD4+, whereas clones contracting from day 15 to 85 were balanced CD4/CD8. Those CD4+ clones that contracted were mainly in CM and EM (CD8+ ones in EMRA).

The receptor was derived from an adult woman who had mild COVID-19 (a few samples of this study predate the infection). Cell type and time point are not known. The material sequenced was PBMCs or a T cell subset sorted from them (not recorded which). The chain employs TRBV12-3 or TRBV12-4 and TRBJ2-1; 11 bases are a match to TRBD2. CDR3 residues: CASSPFSGGGYHNEQFF. DNA for the CDR3: TGTGCCAGCAGTCCGTTTAGCGGGGGGGGTTATCACAATGAGCAGTTCTTC.